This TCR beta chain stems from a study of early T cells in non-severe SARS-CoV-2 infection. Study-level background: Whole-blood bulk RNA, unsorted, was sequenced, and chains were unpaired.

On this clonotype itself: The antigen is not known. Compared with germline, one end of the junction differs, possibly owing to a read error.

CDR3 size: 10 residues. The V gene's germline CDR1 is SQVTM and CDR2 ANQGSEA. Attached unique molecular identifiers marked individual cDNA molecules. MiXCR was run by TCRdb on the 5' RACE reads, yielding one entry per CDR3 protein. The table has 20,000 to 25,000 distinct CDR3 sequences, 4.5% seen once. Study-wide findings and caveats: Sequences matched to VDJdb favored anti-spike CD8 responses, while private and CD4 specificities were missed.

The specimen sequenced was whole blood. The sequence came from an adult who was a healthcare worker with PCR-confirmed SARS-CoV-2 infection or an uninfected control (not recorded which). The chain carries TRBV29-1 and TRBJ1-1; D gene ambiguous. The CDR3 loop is CSVWNPEAFF. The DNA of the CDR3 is TGCAGCGTTTGGAACCCTGAAGCTTTCTTT.